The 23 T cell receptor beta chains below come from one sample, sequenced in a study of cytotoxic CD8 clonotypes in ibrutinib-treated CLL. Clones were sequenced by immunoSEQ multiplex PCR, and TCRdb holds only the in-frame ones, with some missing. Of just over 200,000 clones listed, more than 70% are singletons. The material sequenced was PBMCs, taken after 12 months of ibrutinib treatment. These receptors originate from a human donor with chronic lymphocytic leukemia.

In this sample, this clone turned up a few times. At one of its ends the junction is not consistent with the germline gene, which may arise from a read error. CDR3 nucleotides: TGTGCCAGCGGCGTTAGGGGCTTC. It is translated as CASGVRGF. The V and J genes are TRBV6-5 and TRBJ2-7, with D possibly being TRBD1 (5 bases). The CDR3 has 8 amino acids. CDR1 is MNHEY and CDR2 is SVGAGI in the germline V gene.

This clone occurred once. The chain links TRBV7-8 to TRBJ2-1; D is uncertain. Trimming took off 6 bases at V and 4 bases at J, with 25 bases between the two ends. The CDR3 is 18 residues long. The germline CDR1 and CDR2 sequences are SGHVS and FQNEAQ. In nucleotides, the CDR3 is TGTGCCAGCAGGCCACCCTCCTGGCCCCGATCCCTTTACAATGAGCAGTTCTTC. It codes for CASRPPSWPRSLYNEQFF.

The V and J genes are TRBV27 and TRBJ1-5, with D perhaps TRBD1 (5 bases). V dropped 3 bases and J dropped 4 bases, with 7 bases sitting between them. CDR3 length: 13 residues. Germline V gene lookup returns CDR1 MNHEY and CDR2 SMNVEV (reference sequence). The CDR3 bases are TGTGCCAGCAGTTTCAGGGAAAATCAGCCCCAGCATTTT. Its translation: CASSFRENQPQHF.

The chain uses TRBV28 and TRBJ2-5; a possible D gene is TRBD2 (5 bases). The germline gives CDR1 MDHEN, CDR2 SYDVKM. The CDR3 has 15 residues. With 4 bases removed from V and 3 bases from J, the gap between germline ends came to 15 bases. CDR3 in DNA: TGTGCCAGCAGTTCCCGACTACTAGTCGAAGAGACCCAGTACTTC. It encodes CASSSRLLVEETQYF.

The CDR3 sequence is CASSLAGGGDTEAFF. The CDR3 DNA reads as TGCGCCAGCAGCTTGGCCGGGGGAGGGGACACTGAAGCTTTCTTT. This sequence joins TRBV5-1 and TRBJ1-1, with D maybe TRBD1 (5 bases). Trimming took 0 bases from V and 3 from J, leaving 12 bases between them. CDR3 length equals 15 residues. The germline CDR1 and CDR2 sequences are SGHRS and YFSETQ. The full variable domain, rest sourced from reference TRBV5-1 and TRBJ1-1, is KAGVTQTPRYLIKTRGQQVTLSCSPISGHRSVSWYQQTPGQGLQFLFEYFSETQRNKGNFPGRFSGRQFSNSRSEMNVSTLELGDSALYLCASSLAGGGDTEAFFGQGTRLTVV.

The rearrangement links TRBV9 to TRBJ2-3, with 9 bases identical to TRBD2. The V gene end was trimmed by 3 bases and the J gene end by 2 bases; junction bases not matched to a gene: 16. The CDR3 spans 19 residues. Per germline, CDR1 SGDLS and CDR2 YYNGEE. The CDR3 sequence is CASSGGVARLAGYTDTQYF. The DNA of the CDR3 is TGTGCCAGCAGCGGAGGGGTAGCGCGGCTAGCGGGATACACAGATACGCAGTATTTT.

The CDR3 sequence: CASNQGGPDTGELFF. The CDR3 DNA sequence: TGCGCCAGCAACCAGGGGGGCCCTGACACCGGGGAGCTGTTTTTT. V and J are TRBV4-1 and TRBJ2-2, with D tentatively TRBD1 (7 bases). The CDR3 has 15 residues. Germline V gene lookup returns CDR1 MGHRA and CDR2 YSYEKL. Trimming took off 7 bases at V and 3 bases at J, with 15 bases between the two ends.

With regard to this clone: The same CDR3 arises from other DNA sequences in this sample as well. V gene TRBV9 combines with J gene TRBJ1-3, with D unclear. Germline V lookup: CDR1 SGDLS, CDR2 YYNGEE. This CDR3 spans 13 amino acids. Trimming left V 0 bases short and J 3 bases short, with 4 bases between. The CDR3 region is CASSVVGGNTIYF. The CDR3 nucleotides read TGTGCCAGCAGCGTAGTAGGTGGAAACACCATATATTTT.

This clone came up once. The CDR3 nucleotides read TGTGCCAGCAGCCGCAACAGGGGGCCCACCTACGAGCAGTACTTC. Its protein product is CASSRNRGPTYEQYF. This rearrangement joins TRBV5-6 to TRBJ2-7; 9 nucleotides match TRBD1. The CDR3 runs to 15 residues. Losses at the gene ends were 4 bases for V and 2 bases for J; bases not matched to a gene: 7. The germline CDR1 and CDR2 sequences are SGHDT and YYEEEE.

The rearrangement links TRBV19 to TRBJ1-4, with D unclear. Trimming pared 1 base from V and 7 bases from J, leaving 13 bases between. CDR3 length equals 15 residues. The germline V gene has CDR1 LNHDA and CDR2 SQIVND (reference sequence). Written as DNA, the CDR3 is TGTGCCAGTAGTATAGGACTATTATACCTTGAAAAACTGTTTTTT. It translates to CASSIGLLYLEKLFF.

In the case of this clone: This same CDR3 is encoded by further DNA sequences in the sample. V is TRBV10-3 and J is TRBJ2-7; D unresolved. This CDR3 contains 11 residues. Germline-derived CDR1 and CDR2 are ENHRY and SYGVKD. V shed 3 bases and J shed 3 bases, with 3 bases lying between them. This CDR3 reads CAISDLYEQYF. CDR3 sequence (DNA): TGTGCCATCAGTGATCTCTACGAGCAGTACTTC.

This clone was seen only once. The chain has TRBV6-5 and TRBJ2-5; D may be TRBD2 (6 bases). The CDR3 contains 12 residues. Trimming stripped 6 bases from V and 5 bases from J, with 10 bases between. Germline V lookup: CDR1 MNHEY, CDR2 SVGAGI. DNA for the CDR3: TGTGCCAGCAGGGGGGGTTCGGAGACCCAGTACTTC. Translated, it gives CASRGGSETQYF.

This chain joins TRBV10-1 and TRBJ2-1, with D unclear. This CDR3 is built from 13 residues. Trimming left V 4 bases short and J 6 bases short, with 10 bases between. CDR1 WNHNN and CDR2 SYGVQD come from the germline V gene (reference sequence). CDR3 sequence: CASSAGLGNEQFF. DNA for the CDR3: TGCGCCAGCAGTGCGGGCCTAGGCAATGAGCAGTTCTTC.

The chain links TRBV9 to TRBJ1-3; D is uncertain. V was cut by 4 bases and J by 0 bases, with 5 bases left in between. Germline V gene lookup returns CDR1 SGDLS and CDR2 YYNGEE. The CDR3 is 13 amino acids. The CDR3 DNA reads TGTGCCAGCAGCCAGAGCTCTGGAAACACCATATATTTT. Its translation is CASSQSSGNTIYF.

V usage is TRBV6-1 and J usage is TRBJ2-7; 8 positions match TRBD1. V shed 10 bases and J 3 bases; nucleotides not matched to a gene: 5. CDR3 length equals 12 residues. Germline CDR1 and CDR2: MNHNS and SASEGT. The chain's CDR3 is CATRDRFYEQYF. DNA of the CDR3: TGTGCCACCCGGGACAGGTTCTACGAGCAGTACTTC.

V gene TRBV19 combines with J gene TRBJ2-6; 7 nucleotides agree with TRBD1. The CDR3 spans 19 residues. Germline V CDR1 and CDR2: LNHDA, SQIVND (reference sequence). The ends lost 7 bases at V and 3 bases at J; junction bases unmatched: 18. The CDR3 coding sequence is TGTGCCAGTACCTATTTATGGACAGGCCCCCTCGGTGGGGCCAACGTCCTGACTTTC. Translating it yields CASTYLWTGPLGGANVLTF.

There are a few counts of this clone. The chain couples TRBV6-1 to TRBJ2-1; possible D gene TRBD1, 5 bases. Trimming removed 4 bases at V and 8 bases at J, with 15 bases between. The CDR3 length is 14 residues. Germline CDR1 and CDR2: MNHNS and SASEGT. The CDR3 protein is CASSVPIRGDEQFF. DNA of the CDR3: TGTGCCAGCAGTGTGCCCATTAGGGGTGATGAGCAGTTCTTC.

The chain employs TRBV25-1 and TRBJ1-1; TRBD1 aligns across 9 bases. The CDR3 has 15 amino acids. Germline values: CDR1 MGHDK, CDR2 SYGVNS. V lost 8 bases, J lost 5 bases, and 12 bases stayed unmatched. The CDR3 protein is CASSLQGTGRTEAFF. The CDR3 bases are TGTGCCAGCTCCCTCCAGGGGACAGGGAGGACTGAAGCTTTCTTT.

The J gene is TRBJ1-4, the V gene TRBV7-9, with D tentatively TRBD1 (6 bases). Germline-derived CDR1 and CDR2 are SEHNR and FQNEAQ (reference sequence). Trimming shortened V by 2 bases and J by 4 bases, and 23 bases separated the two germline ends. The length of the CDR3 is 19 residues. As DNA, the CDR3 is TGTGCCAGCAGCTTAAGATACACTAGGGGGACACCTATTAATGAAAAACTGTTTTTT. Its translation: CASSLRYTRGTPINEKLFF.

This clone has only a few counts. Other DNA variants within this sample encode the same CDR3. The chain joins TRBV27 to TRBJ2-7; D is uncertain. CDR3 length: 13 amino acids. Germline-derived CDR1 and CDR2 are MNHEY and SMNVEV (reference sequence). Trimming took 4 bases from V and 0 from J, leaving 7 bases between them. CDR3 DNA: TGTGCCAGCAGTTCCCTTAGCTCCTACGAGCAGTACTTC. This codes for CASSSLSSYEQYF.

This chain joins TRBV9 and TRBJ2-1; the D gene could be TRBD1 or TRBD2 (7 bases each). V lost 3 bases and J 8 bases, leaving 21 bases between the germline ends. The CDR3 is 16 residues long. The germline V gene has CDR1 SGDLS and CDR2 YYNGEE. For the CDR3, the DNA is TGTGCCAGCAGCGAGGCACCCAGGGGGGGGATGGATGAGCAGTTCTTC. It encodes CASSEAPRGGMDEQFF.

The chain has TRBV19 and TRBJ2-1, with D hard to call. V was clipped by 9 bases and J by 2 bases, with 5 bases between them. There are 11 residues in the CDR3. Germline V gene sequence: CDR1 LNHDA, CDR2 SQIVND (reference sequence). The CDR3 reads CASTAYNEQFF. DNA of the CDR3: TGTGCCAGCACCGCCTACAATGAGCAGTTCTTC. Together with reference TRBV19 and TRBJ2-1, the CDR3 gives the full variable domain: DGGITQSPKYLFRKEGQNVTLSCEQNLNHDAMYWYRQDPGQGLRLIYYSQIVNDFQKGDIAEGYSVSREKKESFPLTVTSAQKNPTAFYLCASTAYNEQFFGPGTRLTVL.

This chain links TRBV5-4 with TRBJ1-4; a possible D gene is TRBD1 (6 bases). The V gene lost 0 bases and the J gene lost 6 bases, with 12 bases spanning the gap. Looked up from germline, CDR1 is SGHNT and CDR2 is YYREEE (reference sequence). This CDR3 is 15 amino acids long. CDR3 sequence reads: CASSLAGALDEKLFF. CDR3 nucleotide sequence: TGTGCCAGCAGCTTGGCGGGGGCCTTGGATGAAAAACTGTTTTTT.